This TCR beta chain was sequenced during a study of OX40 agonist ivuxolimab in advanced cancers. General study findings and limits: Within 6 weeks, CD4+ and CD8+ blood T cells expanded clonally at 0.1 to 3.0 mg/kg.

In regard to this clone: What it binds is not known.

The method was immunoSEQ multiplex PCR; TCRdb's version includes in-frame clones alone and lacks a portion of them. Of roughly 90,000 clones detected, roughly 93% appear once; the ten largest clones hold less than 0.35%. The CDR3 has 18 amino acids. CDR1 and CDR2 (germline): KGHSH, LQKENI. V was clipped by 0 bases and J by 5 bases; unmatched bases: 6. The sequences come from CD4+ or CD8+ T cells sorted from blood, collected in a trial of the OX40 agonist ivuxolimab. The clonotype comes from an adult with an advanced solid tumor such as melanoma, head and neck, liver or kidney cancer. V gene TRBV18 combines with J gene TRBJ2-2; 13 bases are a match to TRBD2. The CDR3: CASSPPPTSGRWTGELFF. The CDR3 DNA reads as TGTGCCAGCTCACCACCGCCGACTAGCGGGAGGTGGACCGGGGAGCTGTTTTTT.